The 32 T cell receptor beta chains below come from one sample, sequenced in a study of blood T cell repertoires in COVID-19. The protocol was immunoSEQ multiplex PCR, while the TCRdb copy is restricted to in-frame clones and leaves out a portion. Here the sample spans under 200,000 clones, about 82% being singletons. The sample was peripheral blood. The receptors stem from a man aged 50 to 60 with active or convalescent COVID-19.

The rearrangement links TRBV4-1 to TRBJ1-1; D gene uncertain. Trimming stripped 6 bases from V and 0 bases from J, with 8 bases between. The germline V gene encodes CDR1 MGHRA and CDR2 YSYEKL. This CDR3 is 13 amino acids long. In nucleotides, the CDR3 is TGCGCCAGCAGTGGTGGGCTGAACACTGAAGCTTTCTTT. It encodes CASSGGLNTEAFF.

The chain links TRBV6-2 or TRBV6-3 to TRBJ1-5; D unresolved. V lost 5 bases to trimming and J lost 9 bases, with 17 bases between them. CDR1 and CDR2 (germline): MNHEY, SVGEGT. The CDR3 is 14 residues long. The CDR3 spells CASSTRLNQRPQHF. CDR3 nucleotides: TGTGCCAGCAGTACGAGACTGAATCAGCGGCCCCAGCATTTT.

The J gene is TRBJ1-2, the V gene TRBV6-6, with D unresolved. Trimming pared 4 bases from V and 4 bases from J, leaving 7 bases between. The germline V gene has CDR1 MNHNY and CDR2 SVGAGI (reference sequence). This CDR3 spans 12 amino acids. CDR3 nucleotides: TGTGCCAGCAGTTCGACGGGCTATGGCTACACCTTC. It codes for CASSSTGYGYTF.

This chain joins TRBV2 and TRBJ1-6; no definite D call. This CDR3 has 13 residues. Germline V gene lookup returns CDR1 SNHLY and CDR2 FYNNEI. V lost 3 bases to trimming and J lost 7 bases, with 7 bases between them. CDR3 protein: CASSENRNSPLHF. The CDR3 nucleotides are TGTGCCAGCAGTGAGAACAGAAATTCACCCCTCCACTTT.

This clone has more than one count but fewer than ten. The chain is built from TRBV9 and TRBJ2-7; 7 nucleotides line up with TRBD1. This CDR3 has 15 amino acids. J gave up 4 bases and V 0 bases, and 7 bases lay outside the gene matches. Germline V CDR1 and CDR2: SGDLS, YYNGEE. Here the CDR3 DNA reads TGTGCCAGCAGCGTAGGTCCCACGGGACAGTACGAGCAGTACTTC. This sequence encodes CASSVGPTGQYEQYF. The whole variable domain, remainder taken from reference TRBV9 and TRBJ2-7, is DSGVTQTPKHLITATGQRVTLRCSPRSGDLSVYWYQQSLDQGLQFLIQYYNGEERAKGNILERFSAQQFPDLHSELNLSSLELGDSALYFCASSVGPTGQYEQYFGPGTRLTVT.

This rearrangement joins TRBV5-1 to TRBJ2-2; D remains ambiguous. The V gene's germline CDR1 is SGHRS and CDR2 YFSETQ. The CDR3 totals 17 residues. V was clipped by 1 base and J by 2 bases, with 15 bases between them. The CDR3: CASSLTRRSLNTGELFF. CDR3 sequence (DNA): TGCGCCAGCAGCTTGACCCGTCGGAGCCTAAACACCGGGGAGCTGTTTTTT.

CDR3 coding DNA: TGTGCCAGTAGTATAGCGAACCTAGGGGGCCAGTACTTC. Its protein product is CASSIANLGGQYF. V gene TRBV19 combines with J gene TRBJ2-5; tentatively, D is TRBD1 (6 bases). V lost 1 base and J lost 10, with 13 bases in between. The germline CDR1 and CDR2 sequences are LNHDA and SQIVND (reference sequence). The CDR3 spans 13 residues.

This clone was detected once. This chain joins TRBV6-1 and TRBJ2-1; TRBD2 matches 10 bases. Unmatched junction bases numbered 7, after V lost 1 base and J lost 4 bases. CDR1 MNHNS and CDR2 SASEGT come from the germline V gene. The CDR3 totals 17 residues. The CDR3 protein is CASSEGSSGGGYNEQFF. CDR3 in DNA: TGTGCCAGCAGTGAAGGTTCTAGCGGGGGAGGATACAATGAGCAGTTCTTC.

This chain uses TRBV30 with TRBJ1-5; D gene uncertain. The V gene lost 3 bases and the J gene lost 2 bases, with 8 bases spanning the gap. In germline, CDR1 is GTSNPN, CDR2 SVGIG (reference sequence). The CDR3 covers 13 residues. CDR3 sequence (DNA): TGTGCCTGGAGCGGGGAGGGCAATCAGCCCCAGCATTTT. This codes for CAWSGEGNQPQHF.

This clone was observed a handful of times. V usage is TRBV5-1 and J usage is TRBJ2-1, with TRBD1 matching 10 bases. V lost 2 bases, J lost 8 bases, and 13 bases stayed unmatched. This CDR3 is 17 amino acids long. Germline V gene data show CDR1 as SGHRS and CDR2 as YFSETQ. CDR3 DNA: TGCGCCAGCAGCTTATGGGGGGACAGGGGAGAATTGGATGAGCAGTTCTTC. Its translation: CASSLWGDRGELDEQFF.

This chain connects TRBV7-9 to TRBJ2-2; TRBD2 might be the D (8 bases). This CDR3 spans 14 amino acids. V lost 5 bases, J lost 8 bases, and 15 bases lay in between. Germline lookup yields CDR1 SEHNR and CDR2 FQNEAQ (reference sequence). CDR3 DNA sequence: TGTGCCAGCAGCCTCGTAGCGGGACAGGGGGAGCTGTTTTTT. This gives the protein CASSLVAGQGELFF. Together with reference TRBV7-9 and TRBJ2-2, the CDR3 gives the full variable domain: DTGVSQNPRHKITKRGQNVTFRCDPISEHNRLYWYRQTLGQGPEFLTYFQNEAQLEKSRLLSDRFSAERPKGSFSTLEIQRTEQGDSAMYLCASSLVAGQGELFFGEGSRLTVL.

This chain connects TRBV6-2 or TRBV6-3 to TRBJ1-3; D perhaps matches TRBD1 (6 bases). V was cut by 1 base and J by 0 bases, with 10 bases left in between. The germline V gene encodes CDR1 MNHEY and CDR2 SVGEGT. The CDR3 covers 16 residues. CDR3 bases: TGTGCCAGCAGTTACTTTGGACAGAGCTCTGGAAACACCATATATTTT. Protein: CASSYFGQSSGNTIYF.

The CDR3 loop is CASSLENFMVFTEAFF. CDR3 sequence (DNA): TGTGCCAGCAGCTTGGAGAACTTTATGGTGTTCACTGAAGCTTTCTTT. V gene TRBV5-5 combines with J gene TRBJ1-1; D remains unclear. Trimming shortened V by 0 bases and J by 4 bases, and 16 bases separated the two germline ends. This CDR3 has 16 amino acids. The germline V gene encodes CDR1 SGHKS and CDR2 YYEKEE (reference sequence).

This chain connects TRBV19 to TRBJ1-1; no reliable D call. Looked up from germline, CDR1 is LNHDA and CDR2 is SQIVND (reference sequence). This CDR3 region has 13 residues. The V end was cut by 1 base, the J end by 1 base, with 4 bases between. The CDR3: CASSIGPNTEAFF. The DNA of the CDR3 is TGTGCCAGTAGTATAGGGCCGAACACTGAAGCTTTCTTT.

This chain links TRBV9 with TRBJ1-2; TRBD1 is a possible D gene (5 bases). Between the trimmed V and J ends, which lost 4 bases and 5 bases, there was a span of 15 bases. The germline V gene encodes CDR1 SGDLS and CDR2 YYNGEE. The CDR3 covers 14 residues. CDR3 bases: TGTGCCAGCAGCTCCCCGCAGGGTTGGTATGGCTACACCTTC. Translating it yields CASSSPQGWYGYTF.

The V gene is TRBV24-1, the J gene TRBJ2-2; D gene uncertain. The length of the CDR3 is 14 residues. With 3 bases removed from V and 8 bases from J, the gap between germline ends came to 12 bases. CDR1 and CDR2 (germline): KGHDR, SFDVKD. This CDR3 is CATSDRGSPGELFF. The CDR3 DNA is TGTGCCACCAGTGATAGAGGATCCCCTGGGGAGCTGTTTTTT.

The rearrangement uses TRBV18 and TRBJ1-1, with 9 bases lining up with TRBD1. V lost 4 bases and J lost 5; bases outside the gene matches: 5. The length of the CDR3 is 14 residues. Germline lookup yields CDR1 KGHSH and CDR2 LQKENI. CDR3 sequence reads: CASSQDRGRTEAFF. The DNA of the CDR3 is TGTGCCAGCTCACAGGACAGGGGCAGGACTGAAGCTTTCTTT.

The chain uses TRBV19 and TRBJ1-1; the D is unclear. CDR1 and CDR2 from the germline V gene are LNHDA and SQIVND (reference sequence). V gave up 7 bases and J gave up 4 bases, with 4 bases separating them. The CDR3 has 10 amino acids. CDR3 bases: TGTGCCAGTATAGTCACTGAAGCTTTCTTT. Protein sequence: CASIVTEAFF.

The chain joins TRBV11-2 to TRBJ2-5, with TRBD2 identical over 8 bases. CDR1 and CDR2 from the germline V gene are SGHAT and FQNNGV. Trimming took 3 bases from V and 5 from J; bases not matched to a gene: 5. The CDR3 is made up of 14 amino acids. The CDR3 coding sequence is TGTGCCAGCAGCTTCGGGACTAGTGACGAGACCCAGTACTTC. Its protein product is CASSFGTSDETQYF.

The chain combines TRBV5-1 with TRBJ1-5, with TRBD1 as a possible D gene (5 bases). The length of the CDR3 is 15 residues. Germline CDR1 SGHRS, CDR2 YFSETQ. The V gene lost 4 bases and the J gene lost 6 bases, with 17 bases spanning the gap. CDR3 in amino acids: CASSVSGEGPQPQHF. For the CDR3, the DNA is TGCGCCAGCAGCGTAAGTGGGGAGGGGCCTCAGCCCCAGCATTTT.

The chain employs TRBV6-1 and TRBJ1-2; tentative D call: TRBD1 (6 bases). This CDR3 has 16 amino acids. The V gene lost 1 base and the J gene lost 5 bases, with 17 bases spanning the gap. Germline V gene sequence: CDR1 MNHNS, CDR2 SASEGT. The CDR3 nucleotides are TGTGCCAGCAGTGAAGTGGGGGGGCAACTGGGATATGGCTACACCTTC. As protein: CASSEVGGQLGYGYTF.

The chain joins TRBV2 to TRBJ2-1; D is perhaps TRBD2 (5 bases). Trimming pared 6 bases from V and 2 bases from J, leaving 11 bases between. This CDR3 is 14 amino acids long. The germline gives CDR1 SNHLY, CDR2 FYNNEI. The CDR3 sequence is CASSADGTYNEQFF. In DNA, the CDR3 is TGTGCCAGCAGCGCCGACGGGACCTACAATGAGCAGTTCTTC.

The rearrangement links TRBV5-1 to TRBJ1-5, with 10 bases identical to TRBD1. The ends lost 4 bases at V and 7 bases at J; junction bases unmatched: 5. CDR3 length: 14 amino acids. Germline V gives CDR1 SGHRS, CDR2 YFSETQ. The chain's CDR3 is CASSPGQGSQPQHF. DNA of the CDR3: TGCGCCAGCAGCCCGGGACAGGGGAGCCAGCCCCAGCATTTT.

J is TRBJ2-7 and V is TRBV5-1; 7 nucleotides align to TRBD2. The CDR3 has 13 amino acids. Germline CDR1 SGHRS, CDR2 YFSETQ. V gave up 3 bases and J gave up 2 bases; unmatched junction bases: 2. Here the CDR3 reads CASSSAGPYEQYF. The DNA of the CDR3 is TGCGCCAGCAGCTCAGCGGGGCCCTACGAGCAGTACTTC. Complete variable domain (other parts from reference TRBV5-1 and TRBJ2-7): KAGVTQTPRYLIKTRGQQVTLSCSPISGHRSVSWYQQTPGQGLQFLFEYFSETQRNKGNFPGRFSGRQFSNSRSEMNVSTLELGDSALYLCASSSAGPYEQYFGPGTRLTVT.

The V and J genes are TRBV7-2 and TRBJ1-2; 10 bases agree with TRBD1. The CDR3 is 15 residues long. Losses at the gene ends were 5 bases for V and 1 base for J; bases not matched to a gene: 4. The V gene's germline CDR1 is SGHTA and CDR2 FQGNSA. CDR3 DNA: TGTGCCAGCAGCCTATGGACAGGGGGTAACTATGGCTACACCTTC. This codes for CASSLWTGGNYGYTF.

The chain joins TRBV6-6 to TRBJ2-7, with 11 bases lining up with TRBD2. V gave up 5 bases and J gave up 0 bases; unmatched junction bases: 6. Germline-derived CDR1 and CDR2 are MNHNY and SVGAGI (reference sequence). The CDR3 extends over 16 amino acids. The DNA for the CDR3 is TGTGCCAGCAGTCGACCGACTAGCGGGACCTCCTACGAGCAGTACTTC. It specifies CASSRPTSGTSYEQYF.

The rearrangement links TRBV4-2 to TRBJ1-3; no firm D call. Germline CDR1 is LGHNA and CDR2 is YNFKEQ. V was trimmed by 2 bases and J by 4 bases, leaving 12 bases between them. The CDR3 is 15 residues long. The CDR3 bases are TGTGCCAGCAGCCAACCCGCCAGAACAGGAAACACCATATATTTT. Protein product: CASSQPARTGNTIYF.

The chain joins TRBV15 to TRBJ2-7, with D unresolved. V was cut by 3 bases and J by 3 bases, with 6 bases left in between. The CDR3 sequence is 12 residues long. Germline CDR1 reads LNHNV; CDR2 reads YYDKDF (reference sequence). The CDR3 region has the DNA TGTGCCACCAGCAGTAACTACTACGAGCAGTACTTC. Protein product: CATSSNYYEQYF.

This clone was seen many times. This chain joins TRBV5-1 and TRBJ1-5; perhaps TRBD1 as D (5 bases). The CDR3 is made up of 13 amino acids. With 4 bases removed from V and 7 bases from J, the gap between germline ends came to 12 bases. CDR1 and CDR2 from the germline V gene are SGHRS and YFSETQ. In DNA, the CDR3 is TGCGCCAGCAGCGACGGGGGTGGACAGCCCCAGCATTTT. Protein: CASSDGGGQPQHF.

This chain connects TRBV5-1 to TRBJ1-1; D possibly corresponds to TRBD1 (5 bases). V lost 5 bases and J 1 base, leaving 9 bases between the germline ends. The CDR3 has 13 residues. Germline lookup yields CDR1 SGHRS and CDR2 YFSETQ. CDR3 protein: CASSFGQNTEAFF. CDR3 bases: TGCGCCAGCAGTTTCGGACAGAACACTGAAGCTTTCTTT.

V and J are TRBV19 and TRBJ1-5; the D is unclear. This CDR3 contains 14 residues. V was shortened by 7 bases and J by 3 bases, with 13 bases between the two germline ends. Germline loops: CDR1 LNHDA, CDR2 SQIVND (reference sequence). CDR3 in DNA: TGTGCCAGTAAGGTCTACAGCCACAATCAGCCCCAGCATTTT. This gives the protein CASKVYSHNQPQHF.

The V gene is TRBV6-5, the J gene TRBJ2-7, with a weak D call TRBD1 (6 bases). V was clipped by 9 bases and J by 2 bases, with 17 bases between them. Germline V gene lookup returns CDR1 MNHEY and CDR2 SVGAGI. The CDR3 contains 14 residues. CDR3 nucleotides: TGTGCCAGTGCACATGGACAGATTGCCTACGAGCAGTACTTC. As protein: CASAHGQIAYEQYF.